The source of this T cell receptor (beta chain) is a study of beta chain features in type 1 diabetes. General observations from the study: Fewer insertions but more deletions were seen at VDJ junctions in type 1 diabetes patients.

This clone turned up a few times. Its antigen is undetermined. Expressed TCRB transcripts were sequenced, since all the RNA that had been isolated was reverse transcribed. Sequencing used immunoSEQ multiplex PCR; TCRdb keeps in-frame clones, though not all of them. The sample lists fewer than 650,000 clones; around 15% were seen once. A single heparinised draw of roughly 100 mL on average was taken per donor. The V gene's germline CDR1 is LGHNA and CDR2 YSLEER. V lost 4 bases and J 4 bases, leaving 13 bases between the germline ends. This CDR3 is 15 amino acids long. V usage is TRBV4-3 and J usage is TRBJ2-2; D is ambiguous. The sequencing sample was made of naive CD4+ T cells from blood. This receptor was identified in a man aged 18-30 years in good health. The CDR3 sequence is CASSRTPPGTGELFF. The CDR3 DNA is TGCGCCAGCAGCCGGACCCCTCCAGGCACCGGGGAGCTGTTTTTT.